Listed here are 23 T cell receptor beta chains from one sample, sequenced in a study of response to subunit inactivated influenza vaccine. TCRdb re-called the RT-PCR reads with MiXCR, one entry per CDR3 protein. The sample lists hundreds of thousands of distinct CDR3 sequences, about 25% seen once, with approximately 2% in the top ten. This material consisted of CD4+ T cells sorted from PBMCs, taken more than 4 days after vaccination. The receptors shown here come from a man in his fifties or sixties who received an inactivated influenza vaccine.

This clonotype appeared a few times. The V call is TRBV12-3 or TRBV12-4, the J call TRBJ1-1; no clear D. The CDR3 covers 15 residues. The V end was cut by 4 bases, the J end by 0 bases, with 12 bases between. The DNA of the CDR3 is TGTGCCAGCAGTTCCAGACACCTCATGAACACTGAAGCTTTCTTT. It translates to CASSSRHLMNTEAFF.

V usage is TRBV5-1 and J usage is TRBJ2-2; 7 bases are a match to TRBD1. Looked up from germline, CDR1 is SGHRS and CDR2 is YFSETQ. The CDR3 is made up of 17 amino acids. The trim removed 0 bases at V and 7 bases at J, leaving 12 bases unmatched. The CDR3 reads CASSLGVARTGHGELFF. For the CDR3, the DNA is TGCGCCAGCAGCTTGGGTGTGGCCCGGACAGGCCACGGGGAGCTGTTTTTT.

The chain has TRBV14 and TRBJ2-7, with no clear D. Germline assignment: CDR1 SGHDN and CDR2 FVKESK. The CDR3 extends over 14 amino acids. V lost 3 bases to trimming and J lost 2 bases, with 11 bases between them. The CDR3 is CASSHPPGAYEQYF. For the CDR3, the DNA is TGTGCCAGCAGCCACCCCCCCGGAGCCTACGAGCAGTACTTC. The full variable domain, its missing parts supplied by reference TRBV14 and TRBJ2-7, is EAGVTQFPSHSVIEKGQTVTLRCDPISGHDNLYWYRRVMGKEIKFLLHFVKESKQDESGMPNNRFLAERTGGTYSTLKVQPAELEDSGVYFCASSHPPGAYEQYFGPGTRLTVT.

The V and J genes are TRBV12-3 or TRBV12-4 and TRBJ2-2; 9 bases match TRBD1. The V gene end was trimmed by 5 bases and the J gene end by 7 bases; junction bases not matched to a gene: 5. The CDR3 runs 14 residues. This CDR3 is CASSPGTGNGELFF. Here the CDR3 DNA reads TGTGCCAGCAGTCCCGGGACAGGGAACGGGGAGCTGTTTTTT.

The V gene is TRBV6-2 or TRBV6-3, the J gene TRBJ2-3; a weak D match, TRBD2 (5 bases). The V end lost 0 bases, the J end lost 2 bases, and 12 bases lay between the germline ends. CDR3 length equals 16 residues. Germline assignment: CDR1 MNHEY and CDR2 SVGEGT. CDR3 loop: CASSYSGNLLTDTQYF. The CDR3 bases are TGTGCCAGCAGTTACTCCGGGAATCTACTCACAGATACGCAGTATTTT.

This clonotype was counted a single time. The CDR3, as DNA: TGTGCCAGCTCACCACGCCAGGGAGAAAAACTGTTTTTT. Its translation: CASSPRQGEKLFF. This chain connects TRBV18 to TRBJ1-4; TRBD1 might be the D (5 bases). Germline loops: CDR1 KGHSH, CDR2 LQKENI. Trimming cost V 1 base and J 8 bases, with 8 bases left between them. The CDR3 length is 13 residues.

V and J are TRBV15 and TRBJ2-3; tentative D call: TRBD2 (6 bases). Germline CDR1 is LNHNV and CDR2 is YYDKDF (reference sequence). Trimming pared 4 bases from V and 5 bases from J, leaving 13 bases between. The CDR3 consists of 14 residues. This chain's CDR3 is CATSKPGRIDTQYF. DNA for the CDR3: TGTGCCACCAGCAAGCCCGGGAGAATAGATACGCAGTATTTT.

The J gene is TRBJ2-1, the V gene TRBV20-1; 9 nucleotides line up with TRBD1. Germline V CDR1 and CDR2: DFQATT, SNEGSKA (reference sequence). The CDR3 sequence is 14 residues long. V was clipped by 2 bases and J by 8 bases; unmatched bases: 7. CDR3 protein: CSARWGQGLYEQFF. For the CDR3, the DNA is TGCAGTGCTAGATGGGGACAGGGTCTCTATGAGCAGTTCTTC.

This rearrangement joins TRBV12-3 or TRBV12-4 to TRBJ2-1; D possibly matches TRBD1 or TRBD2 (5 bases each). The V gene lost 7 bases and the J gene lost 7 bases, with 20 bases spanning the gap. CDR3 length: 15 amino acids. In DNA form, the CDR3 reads TGTGCCAGCATAGGTTGGGGGTCGGAAGGGAATGAGCAGTTCTTC. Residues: CASIGWGSEGNEQFF.

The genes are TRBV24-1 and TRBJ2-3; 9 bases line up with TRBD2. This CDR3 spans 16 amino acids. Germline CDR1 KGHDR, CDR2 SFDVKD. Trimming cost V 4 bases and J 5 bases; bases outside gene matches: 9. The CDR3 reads CATSDRKAGGLDTQYF. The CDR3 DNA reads TGTGCCACCAGTGACAGAAAAGCGGGGGGCCTAGATACGCAGTATTTT.

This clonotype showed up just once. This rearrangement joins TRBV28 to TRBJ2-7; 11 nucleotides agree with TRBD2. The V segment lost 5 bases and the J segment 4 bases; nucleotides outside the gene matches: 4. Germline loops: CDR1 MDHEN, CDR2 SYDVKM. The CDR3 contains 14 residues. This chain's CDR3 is CASSPWTSGYEQYF. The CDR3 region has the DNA TGTGCCAGCAGTCCCTGGACTAGCGGGTACGAGCAGTACTTC. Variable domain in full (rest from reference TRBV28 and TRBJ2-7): DVKVTQSSRYLVKRTGEKVFLECVQDMDHENMFWYRQDPGLGLRLIYFSYDVKMKEKGDIPEGYSVSREKKERFSLILESASTNQTSMYLCASSPWTSGYEQYFGPGTRLTVT.

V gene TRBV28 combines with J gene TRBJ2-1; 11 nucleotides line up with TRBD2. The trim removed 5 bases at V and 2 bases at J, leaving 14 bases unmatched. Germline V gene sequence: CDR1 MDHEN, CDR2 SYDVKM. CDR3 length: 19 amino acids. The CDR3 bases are TGTGCCAGCAGTCCTATTACGAACCTAGCGGGAGGACCCTACAATGAGCAGTTCTTC. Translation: CASSPITNLAGGPYNEQFF.

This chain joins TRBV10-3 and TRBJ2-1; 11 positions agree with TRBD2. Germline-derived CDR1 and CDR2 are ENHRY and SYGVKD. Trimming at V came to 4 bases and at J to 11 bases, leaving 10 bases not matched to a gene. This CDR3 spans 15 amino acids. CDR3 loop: CAISGSGTSGNQQFF. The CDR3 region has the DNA TGTGCCATCAGTGGTAGTGGGACTAGCGGTAATCAGCAGTTCTTC.

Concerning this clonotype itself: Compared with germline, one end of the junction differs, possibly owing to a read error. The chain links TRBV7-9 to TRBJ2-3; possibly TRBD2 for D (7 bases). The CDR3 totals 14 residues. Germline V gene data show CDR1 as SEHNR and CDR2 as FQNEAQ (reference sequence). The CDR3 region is CASSSTGGPTPPHF. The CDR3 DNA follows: TGTGCCAGCAGCTCGACGGGGGGCCCCACACCTCCTCATTTT.

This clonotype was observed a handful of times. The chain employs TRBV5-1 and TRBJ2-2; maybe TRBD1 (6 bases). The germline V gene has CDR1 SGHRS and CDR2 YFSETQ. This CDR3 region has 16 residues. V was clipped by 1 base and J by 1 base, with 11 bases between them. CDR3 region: CASSLYQGKNTGELFF. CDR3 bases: TGCGCCAGCAGCTTGTATCAGGGGAAGAACACCGGGGAGCTGTTTTTT.

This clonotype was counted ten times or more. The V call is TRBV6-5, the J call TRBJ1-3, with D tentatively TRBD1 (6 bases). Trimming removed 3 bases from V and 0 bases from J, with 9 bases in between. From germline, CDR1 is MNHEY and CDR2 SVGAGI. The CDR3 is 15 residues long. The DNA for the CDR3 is TGTGCCAGCAGTTATGAGGGGGGCTCTGGAAACACCATATATTTT. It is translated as CASSYEGGSGNTIYF.

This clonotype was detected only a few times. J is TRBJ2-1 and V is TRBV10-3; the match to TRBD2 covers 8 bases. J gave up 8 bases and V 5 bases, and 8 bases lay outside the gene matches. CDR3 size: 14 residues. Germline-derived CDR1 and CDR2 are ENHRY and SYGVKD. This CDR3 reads CAISRTSPPDEQFF. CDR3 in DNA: TGTGCCATCAGTCGGACTAGCCCCCCGGATGAGCAGTTCTTC.

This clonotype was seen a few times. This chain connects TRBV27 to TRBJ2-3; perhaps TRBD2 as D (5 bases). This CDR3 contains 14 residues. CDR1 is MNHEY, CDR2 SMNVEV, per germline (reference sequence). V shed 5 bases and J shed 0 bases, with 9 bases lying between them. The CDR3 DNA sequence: TGTGCCAGCAGTAGCGGAGCTAGCACAGATACGCAGTATTTT. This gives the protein CASSSGASTDTQYF.

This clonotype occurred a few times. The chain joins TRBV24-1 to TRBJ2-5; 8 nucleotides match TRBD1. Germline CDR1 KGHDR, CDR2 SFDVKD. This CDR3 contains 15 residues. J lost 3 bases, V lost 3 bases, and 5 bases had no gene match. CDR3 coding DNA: TGTGCCACCAGTGATCGGACAGGGTTTGAAGAGACCCAGTACTTC. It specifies CATSDRTGFEETQYF.

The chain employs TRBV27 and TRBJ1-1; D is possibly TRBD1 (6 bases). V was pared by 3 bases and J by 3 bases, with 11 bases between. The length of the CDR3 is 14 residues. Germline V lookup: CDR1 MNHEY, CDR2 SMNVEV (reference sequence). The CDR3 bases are TGTGCCAGCAGTTTTATGGACAGCCACACTGAAGCTTTCTTT. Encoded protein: CASSFMDSHTEAFF.

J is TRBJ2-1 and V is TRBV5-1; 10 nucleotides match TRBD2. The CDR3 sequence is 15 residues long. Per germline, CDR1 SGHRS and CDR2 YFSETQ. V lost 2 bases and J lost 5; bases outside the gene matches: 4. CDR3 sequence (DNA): TGCGCCAGCAGCTTACGGACTAGCGGCGACAATGAGCAGTTCTTC. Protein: CASSLRTSGDNEQFF.

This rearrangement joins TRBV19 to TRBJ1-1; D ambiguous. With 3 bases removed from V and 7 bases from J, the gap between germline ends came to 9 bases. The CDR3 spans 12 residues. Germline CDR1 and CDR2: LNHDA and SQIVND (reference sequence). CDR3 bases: TGTGCCAGTAGTATTTTATATGGTGAAGCTTTCTTT. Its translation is CASSILYGEAFF.

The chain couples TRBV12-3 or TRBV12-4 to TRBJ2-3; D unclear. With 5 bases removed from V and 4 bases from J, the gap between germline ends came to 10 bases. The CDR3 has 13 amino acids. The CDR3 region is CASSISVADTQYF. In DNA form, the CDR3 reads TGTGCCAGCAGTATATCAGTGGCAGATACGCAGTATTTT.